This note documents a single T cell receptor (beta chain) sequence. The antigen is undetermined. Participants comprised healthy donors of bone marrow. The PCR was carried out with 60 Vbeta primers and 13 Jbeta primers. The table came from immunoSEQ multiplex PCR; TCRdb's copy has only in-frame clones and leaves some out. The table includes some 240,000 clones, about 90% detected once. This record belongs to a study of cytomegalovirus exposure and HLA in healthy donors. Notes on the study in general: Per published accounts, TCR beta sequences correctly predicted the HLA-A and HLA-B alleles of most subjects. Later on, a genetic analysis was performed. It linked a missense variant in DCLRE1C with V- and J-gene trimming of TCR beta.

The CDR3 spans 15 residues. The V gene's germline CDR1 is SGHRS and CDR2 YFSETQ. The V and J ends lost 4 bases and 4 bases, in that order; junction bases with no gene match: 8. The sequencing input was PBMCs. The sequence was obtained from a girl aged 2-10 years in good health and CMV-seronegative. This chain joins TRBV5-1 and TRBJ2-1; 7 bases are shared with TRBD1. The CDR3 sequence is CASSVGTAVYNEQFF. CDR3 DNA sequence: TGCGCCAGCAGCGTCGGGACAGCAGTTTACAATGAGCAGTTCTTC.